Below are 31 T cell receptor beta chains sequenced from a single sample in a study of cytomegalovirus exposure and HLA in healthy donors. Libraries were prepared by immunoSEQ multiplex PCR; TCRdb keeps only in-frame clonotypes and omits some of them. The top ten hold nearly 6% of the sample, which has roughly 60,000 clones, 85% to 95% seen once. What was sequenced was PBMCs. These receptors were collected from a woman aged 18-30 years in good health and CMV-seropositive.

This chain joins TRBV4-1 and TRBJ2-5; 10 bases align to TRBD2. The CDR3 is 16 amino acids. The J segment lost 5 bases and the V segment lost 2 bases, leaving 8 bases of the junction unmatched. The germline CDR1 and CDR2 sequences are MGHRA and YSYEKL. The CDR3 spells CASSQRRAGGRETQYF. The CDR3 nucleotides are TGCGCCAGCAGCCAAAGAAGAGCGGGAGGGCGGGAGACCCAGTACTTC.

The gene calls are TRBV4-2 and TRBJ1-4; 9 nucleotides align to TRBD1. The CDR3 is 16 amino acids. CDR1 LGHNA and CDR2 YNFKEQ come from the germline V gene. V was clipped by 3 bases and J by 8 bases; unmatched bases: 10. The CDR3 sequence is CASSQTVRDRDEKLFF. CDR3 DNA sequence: TGTGCCAGCAGCCAGACCGTCCGGGACAGGGACGAAAAACTGTTTTTT.

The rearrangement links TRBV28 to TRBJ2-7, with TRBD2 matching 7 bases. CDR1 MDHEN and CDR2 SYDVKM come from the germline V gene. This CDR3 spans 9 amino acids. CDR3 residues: CVAGDEQYF. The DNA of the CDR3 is TGTGTCGCGGGAGACGAGCAGTACTTC.

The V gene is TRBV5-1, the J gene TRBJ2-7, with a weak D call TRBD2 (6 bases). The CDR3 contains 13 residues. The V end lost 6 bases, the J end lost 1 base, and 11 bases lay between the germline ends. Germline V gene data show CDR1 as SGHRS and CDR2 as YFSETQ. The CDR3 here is CASTLGTSYEQYF. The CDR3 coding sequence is TGCGCCAGCACGCTCGGGACTTCCTACGAGCAGTACTTC.

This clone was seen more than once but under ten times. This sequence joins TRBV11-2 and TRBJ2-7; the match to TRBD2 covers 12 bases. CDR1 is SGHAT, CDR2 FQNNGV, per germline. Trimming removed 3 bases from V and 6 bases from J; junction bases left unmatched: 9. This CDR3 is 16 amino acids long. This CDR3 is CASSLGASGRASEQYF. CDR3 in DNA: TGTGCCAGCAGCTTGGGAGCTAGCGGGAGGGCCTCCGAGCAGTACTTC.

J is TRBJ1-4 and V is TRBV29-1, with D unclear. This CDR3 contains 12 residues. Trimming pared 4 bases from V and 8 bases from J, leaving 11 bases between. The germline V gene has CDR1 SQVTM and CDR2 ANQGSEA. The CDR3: CSVGNDREKLFF. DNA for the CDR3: TGCAGCGTTGGAAACGATCGGGAAAAACTGTTTTTT.

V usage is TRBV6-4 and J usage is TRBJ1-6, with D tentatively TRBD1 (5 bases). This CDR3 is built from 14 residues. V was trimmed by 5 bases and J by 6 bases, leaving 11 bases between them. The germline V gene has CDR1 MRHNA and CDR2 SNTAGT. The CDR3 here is CASSLQVANSPLHF. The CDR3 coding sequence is TGTGCCAGCAGTTTACAGGTGGCTAATTCACCCCTCCACTTT.

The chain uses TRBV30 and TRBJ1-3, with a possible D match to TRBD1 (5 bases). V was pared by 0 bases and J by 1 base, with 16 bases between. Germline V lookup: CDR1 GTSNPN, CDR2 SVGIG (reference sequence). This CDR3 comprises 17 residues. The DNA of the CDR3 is TGTGCCTGGAGTGTACGGTCTTGGAGGGGATCTGGAAACACCATATATTTT. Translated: CAWSVRSWRGSGNTIYF.

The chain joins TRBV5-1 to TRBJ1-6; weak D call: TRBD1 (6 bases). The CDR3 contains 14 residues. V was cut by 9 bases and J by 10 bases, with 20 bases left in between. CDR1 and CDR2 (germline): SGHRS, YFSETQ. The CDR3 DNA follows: TGCGCCACCTCCTCGGGACACCCGGAATCACCCCTCCACTTT. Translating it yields CATSSGHPESPLHF.

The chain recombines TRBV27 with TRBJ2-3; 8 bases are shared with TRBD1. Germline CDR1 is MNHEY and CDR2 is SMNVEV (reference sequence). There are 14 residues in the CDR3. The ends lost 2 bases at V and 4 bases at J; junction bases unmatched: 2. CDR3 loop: CASSLQDRADTQYF. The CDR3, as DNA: TGTGCCAGCAGTTTACAGGACAGGGCAGATACGCAGTATTTT.

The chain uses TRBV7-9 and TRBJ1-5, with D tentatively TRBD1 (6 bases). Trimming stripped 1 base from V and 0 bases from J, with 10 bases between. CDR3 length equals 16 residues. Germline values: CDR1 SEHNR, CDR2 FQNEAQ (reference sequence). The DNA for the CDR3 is TGTGCCAGCAGCTTAGGGGGGACAAATAGCAATCAGCCCCAGCATTTT. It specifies CASSLGGTNSNQPQHF.

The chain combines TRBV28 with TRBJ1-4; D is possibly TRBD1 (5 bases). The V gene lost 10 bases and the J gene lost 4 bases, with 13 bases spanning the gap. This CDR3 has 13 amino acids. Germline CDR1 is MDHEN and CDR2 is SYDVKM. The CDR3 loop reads CATWTRDNEKLFF. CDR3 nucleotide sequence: TGTGCCACATGGACAAGAGATAATGAAAAACTGTTTTTT.

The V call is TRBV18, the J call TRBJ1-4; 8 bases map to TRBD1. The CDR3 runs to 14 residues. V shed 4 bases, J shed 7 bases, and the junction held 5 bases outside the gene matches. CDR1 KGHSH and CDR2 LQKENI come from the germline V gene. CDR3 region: CASSLDRDAEKLFF. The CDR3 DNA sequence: TGTGCCAGCTCACTGGACAGGGACGCTGAAAAACTGTTTTTT.

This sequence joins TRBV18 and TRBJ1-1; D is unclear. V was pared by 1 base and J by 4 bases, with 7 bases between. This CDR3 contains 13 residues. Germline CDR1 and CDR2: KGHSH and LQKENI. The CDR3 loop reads CASSPRASTEAFF. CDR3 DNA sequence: TGTGCCAGCTCACCACGGGCAAGCACTGAAGCTTTCTTT.

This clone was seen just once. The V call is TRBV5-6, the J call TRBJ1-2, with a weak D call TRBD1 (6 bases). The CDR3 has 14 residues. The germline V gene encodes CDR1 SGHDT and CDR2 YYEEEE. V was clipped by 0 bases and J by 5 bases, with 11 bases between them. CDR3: CASSLGGPDYGYTF. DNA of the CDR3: TGTGCCAGCAGCTTGGGGGGGCCGGATTATGGCTACACCTTC. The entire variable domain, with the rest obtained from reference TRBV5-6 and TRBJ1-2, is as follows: DAGVTQSPTHLIKTRGQQVTLRCSPKSGHDTVSWYQQALGQGPQFIFQYYEEEERQRGNFPDRFSGHQFPNYSSELNVNALLLGDSALYLCASSLGGPDYGYTFGSGTRLTVV.

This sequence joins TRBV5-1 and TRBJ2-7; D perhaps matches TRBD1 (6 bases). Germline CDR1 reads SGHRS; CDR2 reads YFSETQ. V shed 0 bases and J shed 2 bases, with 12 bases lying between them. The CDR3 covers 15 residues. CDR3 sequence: CASSLDQGPTYEQYF. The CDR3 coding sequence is TGCGCCAGCAGCTTGGATCAGGGGCCCACCTACGAGCAGTACTTC.

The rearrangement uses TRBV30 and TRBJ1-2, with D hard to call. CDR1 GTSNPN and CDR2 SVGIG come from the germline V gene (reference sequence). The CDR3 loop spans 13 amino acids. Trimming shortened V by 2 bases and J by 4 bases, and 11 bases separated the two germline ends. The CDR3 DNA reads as TGTGCCTGGAGTTTGGGCAATTCCTATGGCTACACCTTC. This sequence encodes CAWSLGNSYGYTF.

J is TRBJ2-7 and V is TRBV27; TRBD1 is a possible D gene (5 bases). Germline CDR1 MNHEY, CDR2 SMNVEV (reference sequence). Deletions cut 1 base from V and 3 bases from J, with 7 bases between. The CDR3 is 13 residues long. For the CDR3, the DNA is TGTGCCAGCAGTTTATGGGGCGGCTACGAGCAGTACTTC. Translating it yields CASSLWGGYEQYF.

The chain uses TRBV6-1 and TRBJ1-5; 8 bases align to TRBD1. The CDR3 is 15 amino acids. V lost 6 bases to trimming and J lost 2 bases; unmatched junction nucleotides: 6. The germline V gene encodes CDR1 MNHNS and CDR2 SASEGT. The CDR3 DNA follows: TGTGCCAGCAGCGGACAGGGAAGGGGCAATCAGCCCCAGCATTTT. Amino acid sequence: CASSGQGRGNQPQHF.

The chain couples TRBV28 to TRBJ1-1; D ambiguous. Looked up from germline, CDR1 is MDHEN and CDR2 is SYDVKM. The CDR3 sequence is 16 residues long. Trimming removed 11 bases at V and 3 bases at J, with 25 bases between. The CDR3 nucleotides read TGTGCCGTCCCGGGGTGGGGATTTGGTGGTGACACTGAAGCTTTCTTT. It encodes CAVPGWGFGGDTEAFF.

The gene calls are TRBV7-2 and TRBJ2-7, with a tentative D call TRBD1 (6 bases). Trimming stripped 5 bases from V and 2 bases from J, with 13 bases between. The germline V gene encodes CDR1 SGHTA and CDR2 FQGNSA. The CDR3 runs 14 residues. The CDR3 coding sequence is TGTGCCAGCAGCGAATTTGGACAGACCTACGAGCAGTACTTC. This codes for CASSEFGQTYEQYF.

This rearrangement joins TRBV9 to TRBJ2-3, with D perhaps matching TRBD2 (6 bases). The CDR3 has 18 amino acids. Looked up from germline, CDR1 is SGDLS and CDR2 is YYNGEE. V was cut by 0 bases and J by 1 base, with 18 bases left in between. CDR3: CASSVEGSVASGTDTQYF. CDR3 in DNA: TGTGCCAGCAGCGTAGAAGGGTCGGTCGCTAGCGGCACAGATACGCAGTATTTT.

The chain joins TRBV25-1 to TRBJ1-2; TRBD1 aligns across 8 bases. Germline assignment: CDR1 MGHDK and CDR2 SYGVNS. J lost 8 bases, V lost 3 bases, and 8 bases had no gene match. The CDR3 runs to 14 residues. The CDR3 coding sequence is TGTGCCAGCAGTGAGGCGGACAGGGTGCGCGGCTACACCTTC. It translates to CASSEADRVRGYTF.

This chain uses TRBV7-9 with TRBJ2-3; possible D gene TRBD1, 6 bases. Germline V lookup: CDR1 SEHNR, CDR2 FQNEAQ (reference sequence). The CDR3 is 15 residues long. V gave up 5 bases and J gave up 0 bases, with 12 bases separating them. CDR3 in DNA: TGTGCCAGCAGCAAAGGGACACGAAGCACAGATACGCAGTATTTT. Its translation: CASSKGTRSTDTQYF.

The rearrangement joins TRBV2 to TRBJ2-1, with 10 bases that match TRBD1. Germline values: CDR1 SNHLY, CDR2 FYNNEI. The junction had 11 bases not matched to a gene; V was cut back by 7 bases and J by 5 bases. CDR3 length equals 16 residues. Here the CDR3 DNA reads TGTGCCAGCAACCATGGGGGGACAGGGGCTGACAATGAGCAGTTCTTC. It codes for CASNHGGTGADNEQFF.

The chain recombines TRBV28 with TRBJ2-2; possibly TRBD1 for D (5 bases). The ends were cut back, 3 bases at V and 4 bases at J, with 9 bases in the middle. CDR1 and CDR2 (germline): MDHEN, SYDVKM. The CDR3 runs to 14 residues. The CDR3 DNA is TGTGCCAGCAGTTTCAGGGTCGGCACCGGGGAGCTGTTTTTT. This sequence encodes CASSFRVGTGELFF. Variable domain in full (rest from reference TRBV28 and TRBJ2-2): DVKVTQSSRYLVKRTGEKVFLECVQDMDHENMFWYRQDPGLGLRLIYFSYDVKMKEKGDIPEGYSVSREKKERFSLILESASTNQTSMYLCASSFRVGTGELFFGEGSRLTVL.

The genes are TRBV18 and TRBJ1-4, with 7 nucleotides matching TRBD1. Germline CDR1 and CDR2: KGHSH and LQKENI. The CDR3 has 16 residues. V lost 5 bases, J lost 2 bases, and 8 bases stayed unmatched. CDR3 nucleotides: TGTGCCAGCTCATCGTCCCCAGGGGGGACTAATGAAAAACTGTTTTTT. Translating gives CASSSSPGGTNEKLFF. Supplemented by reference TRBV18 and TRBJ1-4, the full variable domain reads NAGVMQNPRHLVRRRGQEARLRCSPMKGHSHVYWYRQLPEEGLKFMVYLQKENIIDESGMPKERFSAEFPKEGPSILRIQQVVRGDSAAYFCASSSSPGGTNEKLFFGSGTQLSVL.

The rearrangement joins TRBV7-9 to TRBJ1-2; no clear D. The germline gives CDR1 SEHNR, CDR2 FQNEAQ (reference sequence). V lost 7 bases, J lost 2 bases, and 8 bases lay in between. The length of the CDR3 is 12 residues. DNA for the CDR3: TGTGCCAGCACCAACCAGAACTATGGCTACACCTTC. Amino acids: CASTNQNYGYTF.

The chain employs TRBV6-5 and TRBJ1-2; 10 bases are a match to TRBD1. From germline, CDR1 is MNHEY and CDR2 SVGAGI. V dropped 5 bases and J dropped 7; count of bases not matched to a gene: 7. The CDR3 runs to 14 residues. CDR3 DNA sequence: TGTGCCAGCAGTCGACAGGGGGCGGCTGCTGGCTACACCTTC. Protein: CASSRQGAAAGYTF.

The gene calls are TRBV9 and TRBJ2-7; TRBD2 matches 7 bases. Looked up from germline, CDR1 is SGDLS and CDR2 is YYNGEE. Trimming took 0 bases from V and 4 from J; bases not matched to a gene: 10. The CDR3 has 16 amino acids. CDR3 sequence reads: CASSVGGTTPKYEQYF. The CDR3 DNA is TGTGCCAGCAGCGTAGGAGGGACTACCCCTAAGTACGAGCAGTACTTC.

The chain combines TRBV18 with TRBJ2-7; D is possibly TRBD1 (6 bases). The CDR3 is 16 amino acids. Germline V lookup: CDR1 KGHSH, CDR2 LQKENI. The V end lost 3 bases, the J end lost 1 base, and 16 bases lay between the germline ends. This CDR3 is CASSPTSGTLSYEQYF. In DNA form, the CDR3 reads TGTGCCAGCTCACCCACCTCCGGGACACTATCCTACGAGCAGTACTTC.